The T cell receptor (beta chain) described here comes from a study of graft-versus-host responses after intestinal transplantation (dated by TCRdb to about 2021). Turning to the overall study: The transplants that recipients received were multivisceral, liver-intestinal, or isolated intestinal. Samples from a few later patients were sequenced in-house on an Illumina MiSeq with MiXCR processing rather than by the commercial service. Alloreactive clones were identified by sequencing pre-transplant mixed lymphocyte reaction products and comparing these products with unstimulated pre-transplant donor and recipient T cells. The cohort enrolled under 30 intestinal transplant recipients, one of whom was a retransplant, and 3 patients without pretransplant specimens were excluded. Bulk TCR-beta CDR3 sequencing was used to track graft-versus-host and host-versus-graft alloreactive T cell clones in the graft, circulation and bone marrow after intestinal transplantation. All recipients received anti-thymocyte globulin induction followed by maintenance tacrolimus and steroids for 3 to 4 years. Donor T cell macrochimerism was defined as a peak of at least 4% donor T cells among recipient peripheral blood mononuclear cells.

Trimming removed 3 bases from V and 2 bases from J; the gene matches leave 10 bases unexplained. CDR1 and CDR2 are read off the germline V gene as MDHEN and SYDVKM. The CDR3 holds 17 amino acids from the cysteine to the phenylalanine. Solely the CDR3 DNA is kept, with 51 bases framed from the first base. Results the study describes overall, beyond this receptor: In the allografts of patients with donor T cell macrochimerism, GvH to HvG T cell clonal ratios were high. Conclusions were limited by the relatively low number and heterogeneity of intestinal transplant patients. GvH clones were detected in recipient bone marrow, and some of these GvH clones were observed earlier in ileal mucosa or blood, consistent with an intestinal mucosal origin. Early after transplant, declines in HvG clones were associated with peak levels of circulating GvH clones.

Blood samples were collected up to 4 times in the first month after transplant and then at least monthly when available. Libraries came from the immunoSEQ multiplex PCR assay. High-throughput TCR-beta CDR3 sequencing of genomic DNA from most patients was performed by Adaptive Biotechnologies. The study's processing was this. TCR sequencing data were retrieved from Adaptive's ImmunoSEQ software for some 19 patients, whereas a few other patients were processed with MiXCR and VDJtools. CDR3 nucleotide sequences shared between donor and recipient were removed because their origin could not be assigned. To be classed as alloreactive, a clone needed at least 2-fold expansion over unstimulated cells and a minimum CFSE-low frequency of 0.002% (template counts) or 0.001% (read counts). Clones were considered mappable if detected in sequenced pre-transplant spleen, lymph node, or MLR CFSE-low populations of the donor or recipient. Cumulative frequency of alloreactive clones was calculated as a percentage of all sequences weighted by copy number. Here the immuneACCESS table is served through TCRdb, limited to in-frame sequences with V and J called. Missing clones are a known gap in these copies; in checked studies unresolved V genes cover under half, and the rest lacks a known reason. V, J and clone size are taken as reported in that table, and D and trimming were inferred from the DNA itself. The sample table holds fewer than 30,000 clones, of which around nine tenths were seen once. Roughly 11% of the sample is in the top ten clones.

About this clone itself: Its antigen has not been determined. The sample holds no much larger clone one base away, and base qualities are not on file.

The TCR originated in a human patient who received an intestinal transplant, so some T cells may come from the graft donor. The rearranged segments are TRBV28 and TRBJ1-5, and 7 junctional nucleotides match TRBD1. The starting material was PBMCs, obtained about 430 days after intestinal transplantation. CDR3 sequence: CASSLGVDRVGNQPQHF. At the DNA level, the sequence is TGTGCCAGCAGTTTGGGAGTTGACAGGGTGGGCAATCAGCCCCAGCATTTT.